This TCR beta chain was documented in a study of blood T cells in healthy people across ages. Per sample, a minimum of 6.5 million PBMCs were isolated. Germline-derived CDR1 and CDR2 are MNHNY and SVGAGI (reference sequence). V shed 9 bases, J shed 6 bases, and the junction held 11 bases outside the gene matches. The CDR3 spans 15 residues. This clonotype was counted between two and nine times. Its antigen is undetermined. Together with a sample-barcoded 5' primer, a J-beta primer mix was included in a second PCR lasting roughly 6 to 12 cycles. Each cDNA molecule was tagged by a template-switch adaptor that had 12 random nucleotides. Via MiXCR, TCRdb re-called the 5' RACE reads, giving one row per CDR3 protein. The repertoire holds 650,000 to 1,000,000 distinct CDR3 sequences, with about 36% as singletons. General study points: While age rose, TCR beta diversity per million T cells dropped in a roughly linear way. Possibly confounding the expanded clonotype changes was the fact that donor CMV status was unknown.

The receptor was isolated from a man aged 18 to 30 in good health. The V call is TRBV6-6, the J call TRBJ1-6; 7 bases fit TRBD1. Sequencing was carried out using blood. CDR3 region: CASSYRDSVNSPLHF. CDR3 nucleotide sequence: TGTGCCAGTAGCTACAGGGACAGCGTTAATTCACCCCTCCACTTT.